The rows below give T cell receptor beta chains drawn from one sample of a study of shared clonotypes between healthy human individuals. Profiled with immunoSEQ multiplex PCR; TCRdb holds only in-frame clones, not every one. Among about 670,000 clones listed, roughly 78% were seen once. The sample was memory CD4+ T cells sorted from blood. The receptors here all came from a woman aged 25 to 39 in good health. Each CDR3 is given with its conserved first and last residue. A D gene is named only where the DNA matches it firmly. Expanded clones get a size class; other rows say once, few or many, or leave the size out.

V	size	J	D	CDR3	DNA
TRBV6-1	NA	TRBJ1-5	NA	CASTPGARQPQHF	TGTGCCAGCACCCCAGGGGCCCGCCAGCCCCAGCATTTT
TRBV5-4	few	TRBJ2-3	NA	CASSLGGTHTDTQYF	TGTGCCAGCAGCTTGGGTGGGACCCACACAGATACGCAGTATTTT
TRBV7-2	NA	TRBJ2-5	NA	CASSKNQGPETQYF	TGTGCCAGCAGCAAAAATCAGGGCCCAGAGACCCAGTACTTC
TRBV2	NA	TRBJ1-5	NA	CASNRDSNQPQHF	TGTGCCAGCAACAGGGATAGCAATCAGCCCCAGCATTTT
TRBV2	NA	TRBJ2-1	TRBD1	CASPSGQGEINEQFF	TGTGCCAGCCCCTCGGGCCAGGGGGAGATCAATGAGCAGTTCTTC
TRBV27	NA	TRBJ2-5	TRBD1	CASSPRDRGRETQYF	TGTGCCAGCAGTCCCCGAGACAGGGGTAGAGAGACCCAGTACTTC
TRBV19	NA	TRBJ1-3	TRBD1	CASRLGQGYGNTIYF	TGTGCCAGTCGCCTGGGACAGGGGTATGGAAACACCATATATTTT
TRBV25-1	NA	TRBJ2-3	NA	CASSDRSLDKDTQYF	TGTGCCAGCAGTGACCGTTCACTAGATAAGGATACGCAGTATTTT
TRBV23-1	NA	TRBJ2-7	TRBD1	CASNVGRGLGEQYF	TGCGCCAGCAACGTGGGCAGGGGGCTAGGTGAGCAGTACTTC
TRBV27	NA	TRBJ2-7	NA	CASSFSQGPYEQYF	TGTGCCAGCAGTTTCAGCCAGGGACCCTACGAGCAGTACTTC
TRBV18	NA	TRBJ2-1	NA	CASSSGTHNEQFF	TGTGCCAGCTCGTCCGGGACGCACAATGAGCAGTTCTTC
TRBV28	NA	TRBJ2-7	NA	CASTTGTLYEQYF	TGTGCCAGCACCACCGGGACTCTCTACGAGCAGTACTTC
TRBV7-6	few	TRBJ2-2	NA	CASSPSTITGELFF	TGTGCCAGCAGCCCCTCGACTATCACCGGGGAGCTGTTTTTT
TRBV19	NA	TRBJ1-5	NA	CASSISVQPQHF	TGTGCCAGTAGTATATCGGTTCAGCCCCAGCATTTT
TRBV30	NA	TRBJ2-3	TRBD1	CAWINRGQSTDTQYF	TGTGCCTGGATCAACAGGGGCCAGAGCACAGATACGCAGTATTTT
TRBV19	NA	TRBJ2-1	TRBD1	CASSVTGIANEQFF	TGTGCCAGTAGTGTGACAGGGATAGCCAATGAGCAGTTCTTC
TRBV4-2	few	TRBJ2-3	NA	CASSQERGGAGTDTQYF	TGTGCCAGCAGCCAAGAGAGAGGTGGGGCAGGCACAGATACGCAGTATTTT
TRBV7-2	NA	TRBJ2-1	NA	CASSQQDLRFF	TGTGCCAGCAGTCAACAGGATTTACGGTTCTTC
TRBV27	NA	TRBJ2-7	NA	CASSSYEQYF	TGTGCCAGCAGTTCCTACGAGCAGTACTTC
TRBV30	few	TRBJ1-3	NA	CAWSVSGFGNTIYF	TGTGCCTGGAGTGTATCAGGGTTTGGAAACACCATATATTTT
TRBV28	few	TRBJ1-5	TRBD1	CASSHGQGGQPQHF	TGTGCCAGCAGCCATGGACAGGGCGGGCAGCCCCAGCATTTT
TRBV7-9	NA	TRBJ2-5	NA	CASSLRFGQETQYF	TGTGCCAGCAGCCTCCGTTTCGGACAAGAGACCCAGTACTTC
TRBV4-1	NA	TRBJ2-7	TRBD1	CASSQVWTGESYEQYF	TGCGCCAGCAGCCAAGTATGGACAGGGGAATCCTACGAGCAGTACTTC
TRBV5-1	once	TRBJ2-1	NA	CASSLESSGYNEQFF	TGCGCCAGCAGCTTGGAGTCCTCCGGTTACAATGAGCAGTTCTTC
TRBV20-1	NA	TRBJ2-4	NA	CSASQEGVSYF	TGCAGTGCTTCCCAGGAAGGGGTCTCGTACTTC
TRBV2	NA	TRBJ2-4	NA	CASSEGRTNIQYF	TGTGCCAGCAGTGAAGGGAGGACAAACATTCAGTACTTC
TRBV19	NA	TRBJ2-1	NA	CASQPPGLVNNEQFF	TGTGCCAGTCAACCTCCGGGACTTGTCAACAATGAGCAGTTCTTC
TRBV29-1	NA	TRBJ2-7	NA	CSVEINTYEQYF	TGCAGCGTTGAGATTAACACCTACGAGCAGTACTTC
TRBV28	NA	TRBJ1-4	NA	CASCPRGFGEKLFF	TGTGCCAGCTGCCCTAGAGGGTTCGGGGAAAAACTGTTTTTT
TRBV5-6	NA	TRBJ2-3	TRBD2	CASSFRGERSTDTQYF	TGTGCCAGCAGCTTTCGGGGGGAAAGGAGCACAGATACGCAGTATTTT
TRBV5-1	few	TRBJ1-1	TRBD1	CASSHGTGGYSEAFF	TGCGCCAGCAGCCACGGGACAGGGGGATATTCTGAAGCTTTCTTT
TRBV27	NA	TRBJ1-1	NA	CASSFSEMGDAFF	TGTGCCAGCAGTTTCTCGGAGATGGGTGACGCTTTCTTT
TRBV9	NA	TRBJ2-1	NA	CASSVVAFSDEQFF	TGTGCCAGCAGCGTGGTCGCCTTCTCCGATGAGCAGTTCTTC
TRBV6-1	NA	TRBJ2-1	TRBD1	CASRAGGHNEQFF	TGTGCCAGCAGGGCAGGGGGACACAATGAGCAGTTCTTC
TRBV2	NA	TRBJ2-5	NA	CASIWREQETQYF	TGTGCCAGCATTTGGCGGGAACAAGAGACCCAGTACTTC
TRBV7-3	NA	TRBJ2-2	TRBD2	CASSSQTSANTGELFF	TGTGCCAGCAGCTCCCAGACTAGCGCGAACACCGGGGAGCTGTTTTTT
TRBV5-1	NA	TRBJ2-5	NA	CASSLGVPGRETQYF	TGCGCCAGCAGCTTGGGGGTCCCGGGGCGAGAGACCCAGTACTTC
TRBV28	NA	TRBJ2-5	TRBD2	CASSSMGGRAETQYF	TGTGCCAGCAGTAGTATGGGCGGGAGGGCGGAGACCCAGTACTTC
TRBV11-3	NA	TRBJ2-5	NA	CASSLGRGYQETQYF	TGTGCCAGCAGCCTGGGGAGGGGGTACCAAGAGACCCAGTACTTC
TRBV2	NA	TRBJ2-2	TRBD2	CASRRASGSPGELFF	TGTGCCTCAAGGAGAGCTAGCGGGAGCCCCGGGGAGCTGTTTTTT
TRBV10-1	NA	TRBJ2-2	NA	CASSGGPGELFF	TGCGCCAGCAGTGGGGGTCCCGGGGAGCTGTTTTTT